The subject of this entry is one TCR beta chain. Its target is unknown. This record comes from a study of T cell clonality in common variable immunodeficiency. All CVID subjects were on immunoglobulin replacement for at least one year. Each donor provided roughly 4.5 to 8.5 ml of heparinized whole blood. Method: immunoSEQ multiplex PCR; TCRdb's copy keeps in-frame clones and lacks some. The specimen has about 31,000 clones, none found just once. Study-wide points: Repertoire-complication correlations in CVID were limited by patient heterogeneity. Common variable immunodeficiency TCR beta sequences reportedly had fewer deletions and N-nucleotide insertions. Compared with controls, CVID subjects had fewer shared TCRbeta clones.

This clonotype was sampled from a human donor with common variable immunodeficiency. Sample: peripheral blood mononuclear cells.

The covered CDR3 bases are TGTGCCAGCAGCTTACAAAGGGCTGAAAAA. Translating it yields CASSLQRAEK. The full CDR3 reads CASSLQRAEKLFF. The chain carries TRBV7-2 and TRBJ1-4, with D unresolved. The read finishes 3 residues shy of the CDR3 end, and the germline J gene is used to complete it. The CDR3 runs 13 residues. Between the trimmed V and J ends, which lost 2 bases and 7 bases, there was a span of 8 bases. The germline gives CDR1 SGHTA, CDR2 FQGNSA. Drawing the rest from reference TRBV7-2 and TRBJ1-4, the complete variable domain is GAGVSQSPSNKVTEKGKDVELRCDPISGHTALYWYRQSLGQGLEFLIYFQGNSAPDKSGLPSDRFSAERTGGSVSTLTIQRTQQEDSAVYLCASSLQRAEKLFFGSGTQLSVL.